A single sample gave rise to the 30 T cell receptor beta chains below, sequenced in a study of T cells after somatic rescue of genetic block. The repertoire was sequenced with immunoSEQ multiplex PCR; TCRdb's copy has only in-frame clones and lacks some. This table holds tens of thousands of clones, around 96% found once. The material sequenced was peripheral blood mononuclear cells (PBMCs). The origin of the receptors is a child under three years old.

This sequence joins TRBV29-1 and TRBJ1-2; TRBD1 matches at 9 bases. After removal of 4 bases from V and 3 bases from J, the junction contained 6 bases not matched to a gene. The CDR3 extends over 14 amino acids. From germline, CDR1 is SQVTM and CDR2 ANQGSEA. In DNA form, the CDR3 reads TGCAGCGTTGGCTACAGGGGGCCCTACTATGGCTACACCTTC. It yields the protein CSVGYRGPYYGYTF.

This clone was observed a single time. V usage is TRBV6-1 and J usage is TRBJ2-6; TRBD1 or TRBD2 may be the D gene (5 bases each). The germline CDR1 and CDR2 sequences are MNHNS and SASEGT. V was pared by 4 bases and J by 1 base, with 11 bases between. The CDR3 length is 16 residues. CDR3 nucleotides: TGTGCCAGCAGTGGGGGACGTCCTTCTGGGGCCAACGTCCTGACTTTC. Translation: CASSGGRPSGANVLTF.

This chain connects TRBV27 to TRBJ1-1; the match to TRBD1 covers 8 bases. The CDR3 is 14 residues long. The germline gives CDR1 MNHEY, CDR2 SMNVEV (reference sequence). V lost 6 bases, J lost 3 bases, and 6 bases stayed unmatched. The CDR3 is CASSFRGQDTEAFF. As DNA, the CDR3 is TGTGCCAGCAGCTTCAGGGGGCAGGACACTGAAGCTTTCTTT.

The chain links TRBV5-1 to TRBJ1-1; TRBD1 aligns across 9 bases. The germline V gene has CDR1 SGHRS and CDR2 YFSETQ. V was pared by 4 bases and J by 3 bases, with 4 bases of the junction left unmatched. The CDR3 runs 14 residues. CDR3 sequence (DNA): TGCGCCAGCAGCCTCTGGGACAGGGACACTGAAGCTTTCTTT. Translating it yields CASSLWDRDTEAFF.

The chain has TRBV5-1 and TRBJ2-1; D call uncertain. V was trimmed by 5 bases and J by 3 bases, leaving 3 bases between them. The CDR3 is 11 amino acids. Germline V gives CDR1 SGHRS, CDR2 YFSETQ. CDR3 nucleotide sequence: TGCGCCAGCAGGGACTACAATGAGCAGTTCTTC. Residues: CASRDYNEQFF.

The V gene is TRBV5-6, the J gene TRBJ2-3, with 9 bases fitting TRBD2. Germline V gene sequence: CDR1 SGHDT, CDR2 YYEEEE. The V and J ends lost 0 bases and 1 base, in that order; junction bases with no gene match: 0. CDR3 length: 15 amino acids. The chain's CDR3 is CASSLERGGTDTQYF. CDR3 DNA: TGTGCCAGCAGCTTGGAGCGGGGGGGCACAGATACGCAGTATTTT. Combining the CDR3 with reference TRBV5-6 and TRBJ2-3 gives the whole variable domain DAGVTQSPTHLIKTRGQQVTLRCSPKSGHDTVSWYQQALGQGPQFIFQYYEEEERQRGNFPDRFSGHQFPNYSSELNVNALLLGDSALYLCASSLERGGTDTQYFGPGTRLTVL.

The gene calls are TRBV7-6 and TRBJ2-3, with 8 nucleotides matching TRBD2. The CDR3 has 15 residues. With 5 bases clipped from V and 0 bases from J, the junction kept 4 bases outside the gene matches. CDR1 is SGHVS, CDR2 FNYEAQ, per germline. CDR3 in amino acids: CASSPLAASTDTQYF. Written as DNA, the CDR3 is TGTGCCAGCAGCCCACTAGCGGCTAGCACAGATACGCAGTATTTT.

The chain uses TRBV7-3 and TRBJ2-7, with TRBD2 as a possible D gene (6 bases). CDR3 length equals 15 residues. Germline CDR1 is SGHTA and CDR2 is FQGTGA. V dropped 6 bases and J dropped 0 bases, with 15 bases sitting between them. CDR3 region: CASSLNGGVSYEQYF. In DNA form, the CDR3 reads TGTGCCAGCAGTCTTAACGGCGGGGTCTCCTACGAGCAGTACTTC.

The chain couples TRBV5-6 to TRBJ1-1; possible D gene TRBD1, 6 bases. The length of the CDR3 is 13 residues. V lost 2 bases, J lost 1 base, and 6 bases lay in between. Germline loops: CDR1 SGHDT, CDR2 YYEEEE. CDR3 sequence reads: CASSLQGNTEAFF. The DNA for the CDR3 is TGTGCCAGCAGCTTACAGGGGAACACTGAAGCTTTCTTT.

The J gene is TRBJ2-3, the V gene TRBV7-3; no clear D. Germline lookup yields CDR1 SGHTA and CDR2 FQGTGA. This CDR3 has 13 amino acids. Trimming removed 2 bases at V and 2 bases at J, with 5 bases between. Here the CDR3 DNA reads TGTGCCAGCAGCTTATGGGTCACAGATACGCAGTATTTT. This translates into CASSLWVTDTQYF.

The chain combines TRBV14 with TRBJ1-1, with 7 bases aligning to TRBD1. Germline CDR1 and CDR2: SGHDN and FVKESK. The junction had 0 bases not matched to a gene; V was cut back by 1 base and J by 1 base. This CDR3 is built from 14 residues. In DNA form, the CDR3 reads TGTGCCAGCAGCCAAGGGACAGGGAACACTGAAGCTTTCTTT. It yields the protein CASSQGTGNTEAFF. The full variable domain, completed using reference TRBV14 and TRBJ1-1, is EAGVTQFPSHSVIEKGQTVTLRCDPISGHDNLYWYRRVMGKEIKFLLHFVKESKQDESGMPNNRFLAERTGGTYSTLKVQPAELEDSGVYFCASSQGTGNTEAFFGQGTRLTVV.

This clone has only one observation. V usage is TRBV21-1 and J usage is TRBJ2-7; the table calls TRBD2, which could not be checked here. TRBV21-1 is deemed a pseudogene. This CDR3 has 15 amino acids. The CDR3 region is CASSKASGRAYEQYF. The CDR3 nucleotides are TGTGCCAGCAGCAAAGCAAGCGGGAGGGCCTACGAGCAGTACTTC.

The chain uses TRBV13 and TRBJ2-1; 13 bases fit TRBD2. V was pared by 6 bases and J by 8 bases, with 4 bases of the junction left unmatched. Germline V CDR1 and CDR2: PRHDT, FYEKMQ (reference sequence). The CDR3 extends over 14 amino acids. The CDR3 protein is CASRTSGRAYEQFF. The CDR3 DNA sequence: TGTGCCAGCAGAACTAGCGGGAGGGCCTATGAGCAGTTCTTC.

The CDR3 here is CASSELGVNTEAFF. The DNA for the CDR3 is TGTGCCAGCAGTGAATTGGGGGTGAACACTGAAGCTTTCTTT. The rearrangement uses TRBV25-1 and TRBJ1-1; D might be TRBD1 (5 bases). This CDR3 has 14 residues. The V gene's germline CDR1 is MGHDK and CDR2 SYGVNS. V shed 1 base and J shed 0 bases, with 6 bases lying between them. Together with reference TRBV25-1 and TRBJ1-1, the CDR3 gives the full variable domain: EADIYQTPRYLVIGTGKKITLECSQTMGHDKMYWYQQDPGMELHLIHYSYGVNSTEKGDLSSESTVSRIRTEHFPLTLESARPSHTSQYLCASSELGVNTEAFFGQGTRLTVV.

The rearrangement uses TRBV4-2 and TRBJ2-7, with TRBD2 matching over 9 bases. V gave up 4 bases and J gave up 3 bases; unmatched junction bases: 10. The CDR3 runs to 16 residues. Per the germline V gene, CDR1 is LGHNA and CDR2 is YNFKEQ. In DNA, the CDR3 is TGTGCCAGCAGCCGCCATCCGGGACTAGCTGTCTACGAGCAGTACTTC. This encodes CASSRHPGLAVYEQYF.

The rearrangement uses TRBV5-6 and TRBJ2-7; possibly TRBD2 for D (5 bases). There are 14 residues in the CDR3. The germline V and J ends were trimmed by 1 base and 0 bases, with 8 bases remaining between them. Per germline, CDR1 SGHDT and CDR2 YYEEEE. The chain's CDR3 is CASSLTGSSYEQYF. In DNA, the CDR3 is TGTGCCAGCAGCTTGACGGGAAGCTCCTACGAGCAGTACTTC.

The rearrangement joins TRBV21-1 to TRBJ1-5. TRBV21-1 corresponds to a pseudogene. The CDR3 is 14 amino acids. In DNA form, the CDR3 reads TGTGCCAGCAGCAAAAGAACTAGCAATCAGCCCCAGCATTTT. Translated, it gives CASSKRTSNQPQHF.

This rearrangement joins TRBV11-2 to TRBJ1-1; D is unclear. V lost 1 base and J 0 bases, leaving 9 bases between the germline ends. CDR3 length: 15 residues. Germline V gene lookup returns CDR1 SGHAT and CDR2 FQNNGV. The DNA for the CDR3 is TGTGCCAGCAGCTTAGGCTCCGGTATGAACACTGAAGCTTTCTTT. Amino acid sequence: CASSLGSGMNTEAFF.

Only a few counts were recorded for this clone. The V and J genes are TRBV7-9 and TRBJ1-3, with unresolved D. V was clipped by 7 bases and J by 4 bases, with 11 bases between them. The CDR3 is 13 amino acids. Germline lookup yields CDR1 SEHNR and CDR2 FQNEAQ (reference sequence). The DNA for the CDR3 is TGTGCCAGCACCCGGGGTGCGGGAAACACCATATATTTT. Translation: CASTRGAGNTIYF.

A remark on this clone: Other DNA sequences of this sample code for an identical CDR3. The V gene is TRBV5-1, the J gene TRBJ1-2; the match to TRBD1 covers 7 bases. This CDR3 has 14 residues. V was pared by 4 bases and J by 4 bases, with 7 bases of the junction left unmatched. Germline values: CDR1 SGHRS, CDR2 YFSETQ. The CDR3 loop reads CASSPRQGLYGYTF. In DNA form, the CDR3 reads TGCGCCAGCAGCCCCCGACAGGGACTCTATGGCTACACCTTC.

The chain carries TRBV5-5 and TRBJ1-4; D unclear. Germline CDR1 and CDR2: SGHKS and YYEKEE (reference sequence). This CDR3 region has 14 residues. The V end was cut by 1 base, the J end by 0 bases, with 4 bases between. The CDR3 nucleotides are TGTGCCAGCAGCTTGACAACAACTAATGAAAAACTGTTTTTT. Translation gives CASSLTTTNEKLFF.

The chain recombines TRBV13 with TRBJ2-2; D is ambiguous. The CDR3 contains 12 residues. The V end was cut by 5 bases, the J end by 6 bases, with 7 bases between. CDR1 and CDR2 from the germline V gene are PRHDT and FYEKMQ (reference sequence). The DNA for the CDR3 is TGTGCCAGCAGCCTTGGACCCGGGGAGCTGTTTTTT. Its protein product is CASSLGPGELFF.

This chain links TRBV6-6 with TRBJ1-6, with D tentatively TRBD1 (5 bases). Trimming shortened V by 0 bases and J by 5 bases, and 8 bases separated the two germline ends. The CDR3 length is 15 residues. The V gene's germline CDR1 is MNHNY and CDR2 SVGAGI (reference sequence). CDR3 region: CASSYSTVNNSPLHF. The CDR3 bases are TGTGCCAGCAGTTACTCGACAGTTAATAATTCACCCCTCCACTTT.

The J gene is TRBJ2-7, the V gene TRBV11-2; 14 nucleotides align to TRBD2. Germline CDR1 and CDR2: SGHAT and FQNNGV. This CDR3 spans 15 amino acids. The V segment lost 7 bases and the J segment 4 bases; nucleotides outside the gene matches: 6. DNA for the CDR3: TGTGCCAGCAACTGGGGGACTAGCGGGAGATACGAGCAGTACTTC. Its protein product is CASNWGTSGRYEQYF.

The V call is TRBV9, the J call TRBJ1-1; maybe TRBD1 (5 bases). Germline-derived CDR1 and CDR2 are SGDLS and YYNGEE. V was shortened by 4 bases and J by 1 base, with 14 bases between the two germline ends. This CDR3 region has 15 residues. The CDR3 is CASSPWGERNTEAFF. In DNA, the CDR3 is TGTGCCAGCAGCCCGTGGGGGGAGAGGAACACTGAAGCTTTCTTT.

CDR3 nucleotide sequence: TGTGCCTGGAGTGTAAATGGAGGGGCTGGCTACACCTTC. Its protein product is CAWSVNGGAGYTF. This chain connects TRBV30 to TRBJ1-2, with D possibly being TRBD1 (5 bases). The CDR3 totals 13 residues. With 0 bases removed from V and 7 bases from J, the gap between germline ends came to 12 bases. The germline CDR1 and CDR2 sequences are GTSNPN and SVGIG (reference sequence).

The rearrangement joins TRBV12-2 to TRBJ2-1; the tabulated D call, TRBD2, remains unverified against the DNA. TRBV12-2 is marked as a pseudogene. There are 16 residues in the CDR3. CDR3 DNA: TGTGCAAGTCGCCAAAGCCCCAGCGGGAGCCACAATGAGCAGTTCTTC. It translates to CASRQSPSGSHNEQFF.

CDR3 protein: CASSLHFGLSSYEQYF. In DNA form, the CDR3 reads TGTGCCAGCAGCTTACACTTCGGTCTGAGCTCCTACGAGCAGTACTTC. V usage is TRBV7-6 and J usage is TRBJ2-7; D is ambiguous. CDR1 is SGHVS, CDR2 FNYEAQ, per germline. This CDR3 spans 16 amino acids. V was cut by 2 bases and J by 0 bases, with 14 bases left in between. The variable domain in full, completed from reference TRBV7-6 and TRBJ2-7, reads GAGVSQSPRYKVTKRGQDVALRCDPISGHVSLYWYRQALGQGPEFLTYFNYEAQQDKSGLPNDRFSAERPEGSISTLTIQRTEQRDSAMYRCASSLHFGLSSYEQYFGPGTRLTVT.

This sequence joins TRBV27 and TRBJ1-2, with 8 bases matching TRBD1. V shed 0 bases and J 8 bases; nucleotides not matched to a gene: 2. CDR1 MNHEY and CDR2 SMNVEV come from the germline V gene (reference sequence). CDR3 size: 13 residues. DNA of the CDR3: TGTGCCAGCAGTTTATCTGACAGGGGCGGCTACACCTTC. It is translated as CASSLSDRGGYTF.

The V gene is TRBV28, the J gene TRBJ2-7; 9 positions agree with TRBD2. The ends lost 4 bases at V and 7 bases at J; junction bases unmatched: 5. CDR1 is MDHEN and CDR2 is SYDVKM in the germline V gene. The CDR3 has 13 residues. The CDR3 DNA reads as TGTGCCAGCAGTTCTGGACTAGCGTGGGAGCAGTACTTC. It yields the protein CASSSGLAWEQYF.